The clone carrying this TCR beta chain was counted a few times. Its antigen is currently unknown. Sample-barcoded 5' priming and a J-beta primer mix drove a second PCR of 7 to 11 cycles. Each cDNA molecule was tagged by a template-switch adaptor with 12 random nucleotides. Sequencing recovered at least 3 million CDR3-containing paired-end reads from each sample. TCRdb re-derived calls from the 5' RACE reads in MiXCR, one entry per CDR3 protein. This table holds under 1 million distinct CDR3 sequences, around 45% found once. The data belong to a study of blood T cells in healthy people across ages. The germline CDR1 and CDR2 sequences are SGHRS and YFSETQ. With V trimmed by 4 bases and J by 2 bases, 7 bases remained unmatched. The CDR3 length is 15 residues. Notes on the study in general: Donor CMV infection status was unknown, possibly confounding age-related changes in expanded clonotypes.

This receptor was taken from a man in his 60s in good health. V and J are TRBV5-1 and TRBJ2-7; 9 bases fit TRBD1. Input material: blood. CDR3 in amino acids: CASSNGQGTPYEQYF. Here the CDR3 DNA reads TGCGCCAGCAGCAACGGACAGGGGACCCCCTACGAGCAGTACTTC.